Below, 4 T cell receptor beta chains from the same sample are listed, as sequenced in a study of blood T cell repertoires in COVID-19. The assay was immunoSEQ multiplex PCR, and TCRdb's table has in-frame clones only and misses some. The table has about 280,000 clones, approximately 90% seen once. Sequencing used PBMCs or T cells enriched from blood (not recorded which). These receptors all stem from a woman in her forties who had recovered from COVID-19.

The CDR3 DNA sequence: TGTGCCAGCAGCCGTGGGACAGGAGCTGGAAACACCATATATTTT. This encodes CASSRGTGAGNTIYF. The chain carries TRBV7-6 and TRBJ1-3, with 8 bases that match TRBD1. J lost 2 bases, V lost 5 bases, and 5 bases had no gene match. This CDR3 has 15 amino acids. In germline, CDR1 is SGHVS, CDR2 FNYEAQ.

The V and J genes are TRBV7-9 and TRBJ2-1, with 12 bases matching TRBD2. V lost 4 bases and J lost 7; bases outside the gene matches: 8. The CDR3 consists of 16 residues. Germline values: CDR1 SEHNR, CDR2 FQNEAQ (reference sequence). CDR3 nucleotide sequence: TGTGCCAGCAGCTCGACTAGCGGGAGCGGTGAGAATGAGCAGTTCTTC. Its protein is CASSSTSGSGENEQFF. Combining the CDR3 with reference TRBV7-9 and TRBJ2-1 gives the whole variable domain DTGVSQNPRHKITKRGQNVTFRCDPISEHNRLYWYRQTLGQGPEFLTYFQNEAQLEKSRLLSDRFSAERPKGSFSTLEIQRTEQGDSAMYLCASSSTSGSGENEQFFGPGTRLTVL.

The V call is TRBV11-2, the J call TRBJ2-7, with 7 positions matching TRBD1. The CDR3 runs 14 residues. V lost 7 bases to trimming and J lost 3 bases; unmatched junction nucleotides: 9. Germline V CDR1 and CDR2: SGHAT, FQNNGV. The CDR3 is CASKRTGDDYEQYF. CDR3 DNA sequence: TGTGCCAGCAAACGGACAGGTGACGACTACGAGCAGTACTTC.

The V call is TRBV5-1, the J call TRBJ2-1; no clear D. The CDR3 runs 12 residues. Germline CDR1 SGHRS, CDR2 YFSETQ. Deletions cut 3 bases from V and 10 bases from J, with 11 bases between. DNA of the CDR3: TGCGCCAGCAGCTGGAGTCCCCACGAGCAGTTCTTC. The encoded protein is CASSWSPHEQFF.